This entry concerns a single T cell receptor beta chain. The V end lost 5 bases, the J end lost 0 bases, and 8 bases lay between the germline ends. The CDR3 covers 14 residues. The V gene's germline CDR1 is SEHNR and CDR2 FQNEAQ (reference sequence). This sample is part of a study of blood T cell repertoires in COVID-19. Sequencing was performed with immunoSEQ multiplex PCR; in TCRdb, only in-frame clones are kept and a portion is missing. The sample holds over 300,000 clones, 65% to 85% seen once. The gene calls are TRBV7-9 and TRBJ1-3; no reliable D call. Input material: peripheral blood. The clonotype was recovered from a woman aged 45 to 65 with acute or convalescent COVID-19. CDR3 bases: TGTGCCAGCAGCGAGGACTACTCTGGAAACACCATATATTTT. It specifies CASSEDYSGNTIYF.